The 8 T cell receptor beta chains listed next were all sequenced from one sample in a study of cytomegalovirus exposure and HLA in healthy donors. A multiplex PCR was run with 60 Vbeta primers and 13 Jbeta primers. Assay used: immunoSEQ multiplex PCR; TCRdb lists only in-frame clones, some missing. The sample lists fewer than 150,000 clones; over 60% were seen once. The sequenced sample was PBMCs. The receptors originated from a woman between 40 and 50 years old in good health and CMV-seropositive.

This clone has just one count. The rearrangement uses TRBV5-8 and TRBJ2-5; 10 positions agree with TRBD1. V lost 4 bases, J lost 1 base, and 1 base stayed unmatched. The CDR3 consists of 14 residues. Germline CDR1 is SGHTS and CDR2 is YDEGEE. The CDR3 spells CASSRDRGQETQYF. As DNA, the CDR3 is TGTGCCAGCAGCCGGGACAGGGGCCAAGAGACCCAGTACTTC.

This rearrangement joins TRBV9 to TRBJ1-6; 7 bases map to TRBD1. The CDR3 sequence is 15 residues long. The ends lost 4 bases at V and 7 bases at J; junction bases unmatched: 8. Germline CDR1 reads SGDLS; CDR2 reads YYNGEE. The CDR3 nucleotides are TGTGCCAGCAGCCCTGACAGGGCGGGGAATTCACCCCTCCACTTT. This translates into CASSPDRAGNSPLHF.

The chain couples TRBV7-2 to TRBJ1-5; 7 nucleotides agree with TRBD1. Looked up from germline, CDR1 is SGHTA and CDR2 is FQGNSA. The CDR3 consists of 18 residues. V shed 1 base and J 8 bases; nucleotides not matched to a gene: 17. This CDR3 is CASSLGGTATQSFKPQHF. DNA of the CDR3: TGTGCCAGCAGCTTAGGGGGGACAGCAACACAATCATTTAAGCCCCAGCATTTT.

The CDR3: CASSLIPGGGTYEQYF. Here the CDR3 DNA reads TGTGCCAGCAGTTTGATACCCGGGGGTGGGACCTACGAGCAGTACTTC. The rearrangement joins TRBV27 to TRBJ2-7; D perhaps matches TRBD2 (6 bases). From germline, CDR1 is MNHEY and CDR2 SMNVEV (reference sequence). The CDR3 sequence is 16 residues long. V was clipped by 3 bases and J by 2 bases, with 17 bases between them.

V gene TRBV7-9 combines with J gene TRBJ2-3, with TRBD2 matching 14 bases. The germline V gene has CDR1 SEHNR and CDR2 FQNEAQ (reference sequence). The CDR3 sequence is 17 residues long. After removal of 2 bases from V and 3 bases from J, the junction contained 4 bases not matched to a gene. CDR3 in DNA: TGTGCCAGCAGCTTAATTGGACTAGCGGGAGGAACAGATACGCAGTATTTT. Encoded protein: CASSLIGLAGGTDTQYF.

The chain recombines TRBV5-4 with TRBJ1-1; D unresolved. This CDR3 contains 14 residues. Trimming left V 4 bases short and J 4 bases short, with 14 bases between. Germline V gene lookup returns CDR1 SGHNT and CDR2 YYREEE (reference sequence). The CDR3 coding sequence is TGTGCCAGCAGCCCCGGAGCGAGCCTCACTGAAGCTTTCTTT. This gives the protein CASSPGASLTEAFF.

The rearrangement joins TRBV5-1 to TRBJ2-1; the match to TRBD2 covers 7 bases. Germline loops: CDR1 SGHRS, CDR2 YFSETQ. This CDR3 is 14 amino acids long. Germline trimming cut 5 bases from V and 8 bases from J; bases unmatched to any gene: 10. CDR3 region: CASRLGTSVHEQFF. The CDR3 DNA reads TGCGCCAGCAGACTCGGAACTAGCGTCCATGAGCAGTTCTTC.

This rearrangement joins TRBV19 to TRBJ2-1, with TRBD2 identical over 7 bases. CDR1 LNHDA and CDR2 SQIVND come from the germline V gene (reference sequence). This CDR3 has 15 amino acids. J gave up 8 bases and V 5 bases, and 12 bases lay outside the gene matches. The CDR3 DNA sequence: TGTGCCAGTAGTGCTTGGGGGGGGATGACGGATGAGCAGTTCTTC. Translating it yields CASSAWGGMTDEQFF. Together with reference TRBV19 and TRBJ2-1, the CDR3 gives the full variable domain: DGGITQSPKYLFRKEGQNVTLSCEQNLNHDAMYWYRQDPGQGLRLIYYSQIVNDFQKGDIAEGYSVSREKKESFPLTVTSAQKNPTAFYLCASSAWGGMTDEQFFGPGTRLTVL.